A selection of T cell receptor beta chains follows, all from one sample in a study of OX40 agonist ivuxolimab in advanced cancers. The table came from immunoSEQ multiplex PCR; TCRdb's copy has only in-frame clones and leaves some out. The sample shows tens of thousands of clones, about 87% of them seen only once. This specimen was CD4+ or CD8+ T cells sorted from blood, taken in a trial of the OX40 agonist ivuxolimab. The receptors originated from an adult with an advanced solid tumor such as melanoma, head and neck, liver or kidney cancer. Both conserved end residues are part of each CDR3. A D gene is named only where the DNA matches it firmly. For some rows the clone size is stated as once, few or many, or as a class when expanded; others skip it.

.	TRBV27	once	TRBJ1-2	TGTGCCAGCAGTTTACGGGACGGCTATGGCTACACCTTC	CASSLRDGYGYTF
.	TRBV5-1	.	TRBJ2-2	TGCGCCAGCAGCCCCCAAGGAGAGACCGGGGAGCTGTTTTTT	CASSPQGETGELFF
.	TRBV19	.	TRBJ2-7	TGTGCCAGTAGTCGATCGACGGCCCTCGATTCCTTCTACGAGCAGTACTTC	CASSRSTALDSFYEQYF
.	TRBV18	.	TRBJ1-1	TGTGCCAGCCGAGGGCGGGCCACTGAAGCTTTCTTT	CASRGRATEAFF
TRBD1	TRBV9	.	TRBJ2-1	TGTGCCAGCAGCCCTGGGACAGGGACTTACAATGAGCAGTTCTTC	CASSPGTGTYNEQFF
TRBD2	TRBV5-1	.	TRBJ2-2	TGCGCCAGCATCCTACGACTAGCGGGAGAAGGAACCGGGGAGCTGTTTTTT	CASILRLAGEGTGELFF
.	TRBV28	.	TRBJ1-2	TGTGCCACAGGGCCGCCAGGTGGTTATGGCTACACCTTC	CATGPPGGYGYTF
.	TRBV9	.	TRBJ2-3	TGTGCCAGCAGCGTAGTGCATCCCACAGATACGCAGTATTTT	CASSVVHPTDTQYF
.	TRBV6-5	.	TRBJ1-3	TGTGCCAGCAGTTACTCCCACATCGCCTCTGGAAACACCATATATTTT	CASSYSHIASGNTIYF
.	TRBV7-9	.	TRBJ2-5	TGTGCCAGCAGTCAAACAGGGGGCCGCAGCGGGGGCCAAGAGACCCAGTACTTC	CASSQTGGRSGGQETQYF